The 4 T cell receptor beta chains in this list originate from one sample, sequenced in a study of blood T cells in healthy people across ages. Sample-barcoded 5' priming and a J-beta primer mix drove a second PCR of roughly 6 to 12 cycles. TCRdb fed the 5' RACE reads into MiXCR, producing one record per CDR3 protein. This table has 600,000 to 850,000 distinct CDR3 sequences, roughly 43% appearing once. Source material: blood. These receptors originate from a woman aged 55-70 years in good health.

This clonotype has only one observation. The J gene is TRBJ2-2, the V gene TRBV20-1, with D uncertain. V lost 6 bases and J 2 bases, leaving 10 bases between the germline ends. The CDR3 totals 13 residues. Germline-derived CDR1 and CDR2 are DFQATT and SNEGSKA (reference sequence). The CDR3 DNA is TGCAGTGCCAGAAACGGTAACACCGGGGAGCTGTTTTTT. Its protein product is CSARNGNTGELFF.

This clonotype was counted a few times. V usage is TRBV7-2 and J usage is TRBJ2-2; D not resolved. The germline V gene has CDR1 SGHTA and CDR2 FQGNSA. V lost 5 bases, J lost 4 bases, and 11 bases lay in between. The CDR3 spans 14 residues. CDR3 nucleotides: TGTGCCAGCAGCGTTAAGGCATCCACCGGGGAGCTGTTTTTT. Amino acids: CASSVKASTGELFF.

The chain links TRBV7-2 to TRBJ2-7, with 10 positions matching TRBD2. Trimming removed 6 bases from V and 2 bases from J; junction bases left unmatched: 4. Germline lookup yields CDR1 SGHTA and CDR2 FQGNSA. The CDR3 has 14 residues. CDR3 bases: TGTGCCAGCAGGCTTAGCGGGGGGACCTACGAGCAGTACTTC. It encodes CASRLSGGTYEQYF.

This clonotype was seen at least ten times. V is TRBV20-1 and J is TRBJ2-5; D may be TRBD2 (5 bases). This CDR3 region has 16 residues. The germline V gene encodes CDR1 DFQATT and CDR2 SNEGSKA (reference sequence). Trimming removed 0 bases at V and 4 bases at J, with 18 bases between. CDR3 residues: CSARDFEGARGETQYF. DNA of the CDR3: TGCAGTGCTAGAGATTTTGAGGGAGCCCGAGGAGAGACCCAGTACTTC.